This T cell receptor beta chain was recovered during a study of T cell responses to AZD1222 COVID-19 vaccine. Study results and limitations: Targets within unmutated variant regions were reportedly found for nearly half of spike-specific TCRs.

About this clone itself: Antigen specificity is unknown.

Only in-frame clones appear in the TCRdb table, and some are missing; sequencing was by immunoSEQ multiplex PCR. Here the sample spans about 110,000 clones, 85% to 90% being singletons. The CDR3 extends over 13 amino acids. CDR1 MNHEY and CDR2 SVGEGT come from the germline V gene. V was pared by 5 bases and J by 5 bases, with 9 bases between. The sequence derives from an adult in good health. Sample: peripheral blood, taken on day 0 of AZD1222 vaccination. The chain joins TRBV6-2 or TRBV6-3 to TRBJ2-2, with D unclear. CDR3 DNA: TGTGCCAGCAGTCCAACAGAGACCGGGGAGCTGTTTTTT. This codes for CASSPTETGELFF.